Listed here are 29 T cell receptor beta chains from one sample, sequenced in a study of T cells in Graves' hyperthyroidism and ophthalmopathy. The TCR beta CDR3 regions underwent amplification using RNA transcripts as the source. The HTBI primer set was used in a first-round RT-PCR of the TCR CDR3. TCRdb re-analysed the multiplex PCR reads in MiXCR, keeping a single row per CDR3 protein. Among nearly 600,000 distinct CDR3 sequences, 14% were seen once, and the ten largest hold less than 9%. Specimen: blood. Receptor source: a woman between 18 and 30 years old with Graves' ophthalmopathy.

This clonotype was detected many times. The CDR3 protein is CASTPQEAYYGYTF. The CDR3 DNA follows: TGTGCCAGCACCCCCCAGGAGGCGTACTATGGCTACACCTTC. The chain is built from TRBV12-3 or TRBV12-4 and TRBJ1-2; no clear D gene. Trimming pared 7 bases from V and 3 bases from J, leaving 15 bases between. The CDR3 length is 14 residues.

The V call is TRBV6-2 or TRBV6-3, the J call TRBJ2-2; a weak D match, TRBD2 (6 bases). V dropped 4 bases and J dropped 7 bases, with 19 bases sitting between them. This CDR3 has 16 residues. The germline V gene has CDR1 MNHEY and CDR2 SVGEGT. The CDR3 sequence: CASSSSFRRESGELFF. CDR3 sequence (DNA): TGTGCCAGCAGTTCTTCCTTCAGGAGGGAGAGCGGGGAGCTGTTTTTT.

V and J are TRBV6-1 and TRBJ2-7; 10 bases align to TRBD1. Trimming cost V 6 bases and J 2 bases; bases outside gene matches: 7. Germline-derived CDR1 and CDR2 are MNHNS and SASEGT. The CDR3 sequence is 15 residues long. The DNA of the CDR3 is TGTGCCAGCAGCCCCGGGACAGGGGATACCTACGAGCAGTACTTC. As protein: CASSPGTGDTYEQYF.

This clonotype was detected a few times. The DNA for the CDR3 is TGTGCCACCTTAGGACAGGGTGGTATGGACACTGAAGCTTTCTTT. It codes for CATLGQGGMDTEAFF. The chain is built from TRBV19 and TRBJ1-1; 8 nucleotides align to TRBD1. The trim removed 10 bases at V and 3 bases at J, leaving 13 bases unmatched. Germline V lookup: CDR1 LNHDA, CDR2 SQIVND (reference sequence). The CDR3 is made up of 15 amino acids.

A note on this clonotype: At one end, the junction sequence differs from germline, possibly due to a read error. This chain links TRBV6-5 with TRBJ2-2; perhaps TRBD2 as D (5 bases). The CDR3 has 12 residues. Looked up from germline, CDR1 is MNHEY and CDR2 is SVGAGI. The CDR3 sequence: CASSYVPGELLF. CDR3 nucleotide sequence: TGTGCCAGCAGTTACGTTCCCGGGGAGCTGCTTTTT.

The V gene is TRBV12-3 or TRBV12-4, the J gene TRBJ1-3; D gene unclear. The CDR3 length is 13 residues. V was pared by 2 bases and J by 6 bases, with 8 bases between. The CDR3 loop reads CASSLTASNTIYF. The CDR3 coding sequence is TGTGCCAGCAGTTTAACAGCCTCAAACACCATATATTTT.

This clonotype was recorded a few times. This rearrangement joins TRBV4-1 to TRBJ2-7; tentative D call: TRBD1 (5 bases). The CDR3 is made up of 14 amino acids. Trimming shortened V by 1 base and J by 4 bases, and 11 bases separated the two germline ends. The germline V gene has CDR1 MGHRA and CDR2 YSYEKL. In DNA form, the CDR3 reads TGCGCCAGCAGCCAAGGGCAGGGTCAGTACGAGCAGTACTTC. Encoded protein: CASSQGQGQYEQYF.

In its sample, this clonotype was seen a few times. This chain joins TRBV20-1 and TRBJ2-2; D unresolved. Germline values: CDR1 DFQATT, CDR2 SNEGSKA (reference sequence). The CDR3 consists of 12 residues. The V end lost 5 bases, the J end lost 5 bases, and 9 bases lay between the germline ends. The CDR3 DNA reads as TGCAGTGCTGGAAAGGATACCGGGGAGCTGTTTTTT. This encodes CSAGKDTGELFF.

This clonotype was counted ten times or more. The rearrangement joins TRBV20-1 to TRBJ2-1; D is perhaps TRBD2 (6 bases). Deletions cut 5 bases from V and 5 bases from J, with 31 bases between. CDR3 length: 19 residues. Per the germline V gene, CDR1 is DFQATT and CDR2 is SNEGSKA (reference sequence). CDR3 amino acids: CSARHAVPVSGALNNEQFF. CDR3 bases: TGCAGTGCTCGACACGCGGTCCCCGTTTCGGGAGCTCTAAACAATGAGCAGTTCTTC.

The sample holds many counts of this clonotype. This chain links TRBV10-3 with TRBJ2-5; no firm D call. CDR3 size: 14 residues. Germline CDR1 ENHRY, CDR2 SYGVKD. V was trimmed by 4 bases and J by 0 bases, leaving 9 bases between them. CDR3 in amino acids: CAISVGLYQETQYF. For the CDR3, the DNA is TGTGCCATCAGTGTCGGCTTGTACCAAGAGACCCAGTACTTC.

This chain joins TRBV30 and TRBJ1-4; D is unresolved. Germline V gives CDR1 GTSNPN, CDR2 SVGIG (reference sequence). The ends were cut back, 1 base at V and 5 bases at J, with 11 bases in the middle. CDR3 length: 14 residues. CDR3 bases: TGTGCCTGGAGTGAGGACCCATGGAATGAAAAACTGTTTTTT. It yields the protein CAWSEDPWNEKLFF.

This clonotype occurred many times. V gene TRBV20-1 combines with J gene TRBJ1-5; D is ambiguous. Germline assignment: CDR1 DFQATT and CDR2 SNEGSKA (reference sequence). The CDR3 has 15 amino acids. The V and J ends lost 1 base and 6 bases respectively, with 16 bases between them. CDR3 amino acids: CSARGRTEQRQPQHF. In nucleotides, the CDR3 is TGCAGTGCTAGAGGCAGGACGGAGCAACGTCAGCCCCAGCATTTT.

This sequence joins TRBV28 and TRBJ1-1, with D perhaps TRBD1 (6 bases). This CDR3 contains 13 residues. Trimming pared 7 bases from V and 11 bases from J, leaving 20 bases between. Germline CDR1 MDHEN, CDR2 SYDVKM. The CDR3 sequence: CASIRPGVRWAFF. The DNA of the CDR3 is TGTGCCAGCATAAGGCCAGGGGTGAGGTGGGCTTTCTTT.

This clonotype was observed a handful of times. V is TRBV20-1 and J is TRBJ2-1; 7 bases are shared with TRBD2. Germline lookup yields CDR1 DFQATT and CDR2 SNEGSKA (reference sequence). The CDR3 runs 14 residues. The junction had 6 bases not matched to a gene; V was cut back by 2 bases and J by 5 bases. The CDR3 protein is CSARQASGDNEQFF. In DNA form, the CDR3 reads TGCAGTGCTAGACAGGCTAGCGGAGACAATGAGCAGTTCTTC.

This clonotype was detected a few times. The chain uses TRBV6-2 or TRBV6-3 and TRBJ2-3; D remains ambiguous. Germline V CDR1 and CDR2: MNHEY, SVGEGT. V gave up 8 bases and J gave up 4 bases, with 19 bases separating them. This CDR3 has 15 residues. CDR3 DNA sequence: TGTGCCAGCTCCTACTCAACCAACTCGCCAGATACGCAGTATTTT. It is translated as CASSYSTNSPDTQYF.

This clonotype was counted many times. The rearrangement joins TRBV3-1 to TRBJ1-1; no clear D gene. Germline loops: CDR1 LGHDT, CDR2 YNNKEL (reference sequence). V lost 2 bases to trimming and J lost 11 bases, with 15 bases between them. This CDR3 spans 13 amino acids. CDR3 loop: CASSQRSRSGAFF. The CDR3, as DNA: TGTGCCAGCAGCCAACGATCTAGAAGCGGGGCTTTCTTT. Complete variable domain (other parts from reference TRBV3-1 and TRBJ1-1): DTAVSQTPKYLVTQMGNDKSIKCEQNLGHDTMYWYKQDSKKFLKIMFSYNNKELIINETVPNRFSPKSPDKAHLNLHINSLELGDSAVYFCASSQRSRSGAFFGQGTRLTVV.

This clonotype has only a few counts. This chain uses TRBV19 with TRBJ1-2; D remains unclear. The CDR3 has 13 amino acids. V lost 2 bases and J lost 3, with 7 bases in between. Looked up from germline, CDR1 is LNHDA and CDR2 is SQIVND (reference sequence). The CDR3 DNA reads as TGTGCCAGTAGTATAAACGGCTACTATGGCTACACCTTC. As protein: CASSINGYYGYTF.

This clonotype was observed a handful of times. The V gene is TRBV5-6, the J gene TRBJ2-7; 8 bases align to TRBD2. CDR1 is SGHDT and CDR2 is YYEEEE in the germline V gene. V lost 4 bases, J lost 4 bases, and 10 bases stayed unmatched. The CDR3 has 15 amino acids. CDR3: CASSTRGGKPYEQYF. CDR3 DNA sequence: TGTGCCAGCAGCACCCGCGGGGGGAAGCCTTACGAGCAGTACTTC.

This clonotype was detected ten times or more. The gene calls are TRBV7-2 and TRBJ2-3; D is uncertain. This CDR3 has 14 residues. Germline CDR1 SGHTA, CDR2 FQGNSA. V was trimmed by 7 bases and J by 0 bases, leaving 11 bases between them. In DNA, the CDR3 is TGTGCCAGCAAACAGCGTGCTAGCACAGATACGCAGTATTTT. It yields the protein CASKQRASTDTQYF.

Concerning this clonotype: A clone one base away is much larger, so this may be a read error. The CDR3 loop is CATSDPSNYEQFF. CDR3 sequence (DNA): TGTGCCACCAGTGATCCCAGCAACTACGAGCAGTTCTTC. The genes are TRBV24-1 and TRBJ2-7; D gene unclear. The J call may be wrong; the DNA end is better matched by TRBJ2-1. Germline assignment: CDR1 KGHDR and CDR2 SFDVKD. The CDR3 contains 13 residues.

This clonotype was seen a few times. This rearrangement joins TRBV12-3 or TRBV12-4 to TRBJ1-1; D may be TRBD1 (5 bases). This CDR3 spans 14 amino acids. V was shortened by 4 bases and J by 2 bases, with 11 bases between the two germline ends. CDR3 nucleotide sequence: TGTGCCAGCAGTTCCTCTGGGGGAAACACTGAAGCTTTCTTT. Amino acid sequence: CASSSSGGNTEAFF.

The sample holds a few counts of this clonotype. The gene calls are TRBV18 and TRBJ1-2; 7 nucleotides align to TRBD1. Germline CDR1 KGHSH, CDR2 LQKENI. V gave up 3 bases and J gave up 6 bases; unmatched junction bases: 10. CDR3 length equals 15 residues. The CDR3 coding sequence is TGTGCCAGCTCACCGCCAGGGGGTATGATGAATGGCTACACCTTC. Translation: CASSPPGGMMNGYTF.

V gene TRBV28 combines with J gene TRBJ2-5; possibly TRBD2 for D (5 bases). Deletions cut 3 bases from V and 5 bases from J, with 16 bases between. Germline lookup yields CDR1 MDHEN and CDR2 SYDVKM. CDR3 length: 15 amino acids. As DNA, the CDR3 is TGTGCCAGCAGTTTGTTCATAGCGAGTGGGGAGACCCAGTACTTC. Its protein product is CASSLFIASGETQYF. Full variable domain (rest looked up from reference TRBV28 and TRBJ2-5): DVKVTQSSRYLVKRTGEKVFLECVQDMDHENMFWYRQDPGLGLRLIYFSYDVKMKEKGDIPEGYSVSREKKERFSLILESASTNQTSMYLCASSLFIASGETQYFGPGTRLLVL.

The table lists this clonotype with many counts. The rearrangement joins TRBV7-8 to TRBJ2-7, with TRBD2 matching over 14 bases. The CDR3 extends over 16 amino acids. Trimming took 5 bases from V and 4 from J; bases not matched to a gene: 7. Looked up from germline, CDR1 is SGHVS and CDR2 is FQNEAQ. CDR3 nucleotides: TGTGCCAGCAGCCCGGGACTAGCGGGAGCCTTTTACGAGCAGTACTTC. The encoded protein is CASSPGLAGAFYEQYF. The full variable domain, completed using reference TRBV7-8 and TRBJ2-7, is GAGVSQSPRYKVAKRGQDVALRCDPISGHVSLFWYQQALGQGPEFLTYFQNEAQLDKSGLPSDRFFAERPEGSVSTLKIQRTQQEDSAVYLCASSPGLAGAFYEQYFGPGTRLTVT.

With regard to this clonotype: A junction end diverges from the germline sequence, so it may reflect a read error. The J gene is TRBJ2-4, the V gene TRBV5-5; D unresolved. This CDR3 has 13 amino acids. Germline values: CDR1 SGHKS, CDR2 YYEKEE (reference sequence). The DNA for the CDR3 is TGCGCCAGCAGCCCTATAGCCAAAAACATTCAGTACTTC. Encoded protein: CASSPIAKNIQYF. Full variable domain (remainder filled in from reference TRBV5-5 and TRBJ2-4): DAGVTQSPTHLIKTRGQQVTLRCSPISGHKSVSWYQQVLGQGPQFIFQYYEKEERGRGNFPDRFSARQFPNYSSELNVNALLLGDSALYLCASSPIAKNIQYFGAGTRLSVL.

This clonotype was observed at least ten times. V and J are TRBV7-2 and TRBJ1-5; the D gene is possibly TRBD1 (6 bases). CDR1 and CDR2 from the germline V gene are SGHTA and FQGNSA. The V gene lost 2 bases and the J gene lost 3 bases, with 11 bases spanning the gap. The CDR3 is 15 residues long. The CDR3 here is CASSLLNRANQPQHF. The CDR3 nucleotides are TGTGCCAGCAGCTTATTGAACAGGGCCAATCAGCCCCAGCATTTT.

This clonotype has a count of ten or more. This chain joins TRBV27 and TRBJ2-7; weak D call: TRBD2 (5 bases). The CDR3 totals 15 residues. Germline V gives CDR1 MNHEY, CDR2 SMNVEV (reference sequence). Trimming pared 2 bases from V and 1 base from J, leaving 12 bases between. The CDR3 coding sequence is TGTGCCAGCAGTTTACTCGGCGGGTCTTCCTACGAGCAGTACTTC. It translates to CASSLLGGSSYEQYF.

This clonotype was counted between two and nine times. The chain links TRBV7-2 to TRBJ1-1; 9 bases are a match to TRBD1. CDR3 size: 12 residues. The V segment lost 4 bases and the J segment 8 bases; nucleotides outside the gene matches: 2. Germline lookup yields CDR1 SGHTA and CDR2 FQGNSA. DNA of the CDR3: TGTGCCAGCAGCTCCGGGACAGGGGAAGCTTTCTTT. Protein product: CASSSGTGEAFF.

This chain connects TRBV20-1 to TRBJ1-2, with 7 nucleotides matching TRBD1. Unmatched junction bases numbered 8, after V lost 4 bases and J lost 6 bases. Germline lookup yields CDR1 DFQATT and CDR2 SNEGSKA (reference sequence). The CDR3 runs 13 residues. CDR3 protein: CSATPTQGNGYTF. CDR3 in DNA: TGCAGTGCTACACCAACACAGGGGAATGGCTACACCTTC.